The following is a T cell receptor beta chain sequence with its context. As yet, its antigen is unknown. The authors reverse transcribed about 0.45 to 1 ug RNA with random hexamers. TCRdb independently ran MiXCR on the immunoSEQ multiplex PCR reads; one entry per CDR3 protein. The sample holds some 80,000 distinct CDR3 sequences, 94% seen once. Sequencing of TCR beta, carried out with a high-throughput approach, was applied to CD8+ and CD4+ T cells from the blood. Controls comprised healthy donors matched for age and sex. Isolation of CD8+ and CD4+ T cells was performed negatively, whereas enrichment of TEMRA cells was done by FACS. The data are from a study of CD8 T cells in Susac syndrome. Study-wide findings and caveats: The TCR sequencing and HLA analysis in the study involved a relatively small number of individuals, as the study acknowledged.

The specimen sequenced was CD8+ T cells from PBMCs. The TCR comes from a human donor in good health.

The CDR3 bases are TGTGCCAGCAGTCTTTACAGGGGGGCCTACGAGCAGTACGTC. Its protein is CASSLYRGAYEQYV. V gene TRBV27 combines with J gene TRBJ2-7, with 8 bases fitting TRBD1. J lost 2 bases, V lost 5 bases, and 5 bases had no gene match. The CDR3 runs 14 residues. Germline CDR1 is MNHEY and CDR2 is SMNVEV (reference sequence).